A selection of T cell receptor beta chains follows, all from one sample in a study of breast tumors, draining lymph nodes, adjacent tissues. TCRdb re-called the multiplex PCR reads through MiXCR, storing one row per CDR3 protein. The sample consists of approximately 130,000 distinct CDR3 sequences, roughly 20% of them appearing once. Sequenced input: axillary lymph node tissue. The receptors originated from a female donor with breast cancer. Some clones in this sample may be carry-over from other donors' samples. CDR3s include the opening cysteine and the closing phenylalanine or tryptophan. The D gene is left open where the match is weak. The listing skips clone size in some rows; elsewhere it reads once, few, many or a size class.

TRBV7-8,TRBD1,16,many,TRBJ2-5,CASSPSGTGGGETQYF,TGTGCCAGCAGCCCGAGCGGTACAGGGGGTGGAGAGACCCAGTACTTC
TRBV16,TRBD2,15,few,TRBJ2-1,CASSLFSGRAGEQFF,TGTGCCAGCAGCCTATTTAGCGGGAGGGCAGGTGAGCAGTTCTTC
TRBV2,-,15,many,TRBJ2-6,CATQTRTSGANVLTF,TGTGCCACCCAGACTAGGACCTCTGGGGCCAACGTCCTGACTTTC
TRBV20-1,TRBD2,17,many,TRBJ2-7,CSARSPSGPPGPYEQYF,TGCAGTGCTAGATCCCCTAGCGGGCCCCCGGGCCCCTACGAGCAGTACTTC
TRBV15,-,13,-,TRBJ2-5,CATSRGYQETQYF,TGTGCCACCAGCAGAGGGTACCAAGAGACCCAGTACTTC
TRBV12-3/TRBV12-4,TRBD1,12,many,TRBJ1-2,CASGTGYYGYTF,TGTGCCAGCGGGACAGGGTACTATGGCTACACCTTC
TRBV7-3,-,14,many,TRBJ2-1,CASSPRRESNEQFF,TGTGCCAGCAGCCCCCGACGGGAGAGCAATGAGCAGTTCTTC
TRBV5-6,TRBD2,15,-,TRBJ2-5,CASSDGLAGFSEQYF,TGTGCCAGCAGCGACGGACTAGCGGGTTTCAGTGAGCAGTACTTC
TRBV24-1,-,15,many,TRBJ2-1,CATSDIGGNYNEQFF,TGTGCCACCAGTGATATAGGGGGAAATTACAATGAGCAGTTCTTC
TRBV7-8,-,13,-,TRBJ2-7,CASSTLGGDEQYF,TGTGCCAGCAGCACATTAGGGGGGGACGAGCAGTACTTC
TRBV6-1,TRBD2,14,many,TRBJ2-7,CATGLAGGGYEQYF,TGTGCCACCGGACTAGCGGGAGGGGGCTACGAGCAGTACTTC
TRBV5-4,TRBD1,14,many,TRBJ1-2,CASSLDRGDVGYTF,TGTGCCAGCAGCTTGGACAGGGGGGATGTGGGCTACACCTTC
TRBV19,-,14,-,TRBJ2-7,CASSASSQSYEQYF,TGTGCCAGTAGTGCCTCTTCCCAGTCCTACGAGCAGTACTTC
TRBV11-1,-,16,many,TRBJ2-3,CASSLQKGGSTDTQYF,TGTGCCAGCAGCTTACAGAAGGGCGGGAGCACAGATACGCAGTATTTT
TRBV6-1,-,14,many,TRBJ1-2,CASSGKGPQKGYTF,TGTGCCAGCAGTGGGAAGGGGCCTCAAAAGGGCTACACCTTC
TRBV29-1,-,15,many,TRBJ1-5,CSVVSPGPGGQPQHF,TGCAGCGTCGTTTCCCCCGGCCCGGGAGGGCAGCCCCAGCATTTT
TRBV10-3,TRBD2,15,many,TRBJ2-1,CAISESSGRHNEQFF,TGTGCCATCAGTGAGTCGAGCGGGAGACACAATGAGCAGTTCTTC
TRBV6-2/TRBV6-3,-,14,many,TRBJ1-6,CASSYVGGGSPLHF,TGTGCCAGCAGTTACGTCGGGGGAGGTTCACCCCTCCACTTT
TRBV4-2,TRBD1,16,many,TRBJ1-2,CASSQEGDRGSRGYTF,TGTGCCAGCAGCCAAGAGGGCGACAGGGGGTCCCGGGGCTACACCTTC
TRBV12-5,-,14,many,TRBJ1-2,CASGLSPPGFGYTF,TGTGCTAGTGGTTTATCTCCCCCGGGTTTTGGCTACACCTTC
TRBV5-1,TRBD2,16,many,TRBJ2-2,CASSSGLAQNTGELFF,TGCGCCAGCAGCTCAGGACTAGCGCAGAACACCGGGGAGCTGTTTTTT
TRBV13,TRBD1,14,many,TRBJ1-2,CASSIPGQVGGYTF,TGTGCCAGCAGCATACCGGGACAGGTTGGTGGCTACACCTTC
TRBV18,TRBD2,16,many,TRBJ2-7,CASSPEADSGSHEQYF,TGTGCCAGCTCACCCGAAGCCGATAGCGGGAGTCACGAGCAGTACTTC
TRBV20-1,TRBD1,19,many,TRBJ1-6,CSASASGTDWSSYNSPLHF,TGCAGTGCTAGCGCCTCCGGGACAGATTGGAGCTCCTATAATTCACCCCTCCACTTT
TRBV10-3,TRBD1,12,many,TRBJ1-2,CAIRRQGEGYTF,TGTGCCATCAGGAGGCAGGGGGAGGGCTACACCTTC
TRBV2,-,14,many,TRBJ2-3,CASSDRDRTDTQYF,TGTGCCAGCAGTGACCGGGATCGAACAGATACGCAGTATTTT
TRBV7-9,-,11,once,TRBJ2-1,CASSRGIEQFF,TGTGCCAGCAGCCGTGGGATTGAGCAGTTCTTC
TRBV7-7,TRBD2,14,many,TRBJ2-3,CASSLSGNTDTQYF,TGTGCTAGCAGTCTTAGCGGGAACACAGATACGCAGTATTTT
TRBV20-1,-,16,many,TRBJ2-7,CSARVRGAGTPYEQYF,TGCAGTGCTAGGGTCCGGGGCGCGGGAACCCCCTACGAGCAGTACTTC
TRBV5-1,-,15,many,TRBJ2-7,CASRSSIAYDYEQYF,TGCGCCAGCAGGTCGAGCATAGCCTACGACTACGAGCAGTACTTC
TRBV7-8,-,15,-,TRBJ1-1,CASSLRTLLNTEAFF,TGTGCCAGCAGCTTGAGGACTTTACTGAACACTGAAGCTTTCTTT
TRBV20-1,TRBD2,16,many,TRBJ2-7,CSARDWGLAGSYEQYF,TGCAGTGCTAGAGATTGGGGACTAGCGGGGTCCTACGAGCAGTACTTC
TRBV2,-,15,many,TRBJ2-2,CASSYATGLTGELFF,TGTGCCAGCAGCTATGCCACGGGGCTCACCGGGGAGCTGTTTTTT
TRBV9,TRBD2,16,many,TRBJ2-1,CASSVATGDYLNEQFF,TGTGCCAGCAGCGTAGCTACTGGGGACTACTTAAATGAGCAGTTCTTC
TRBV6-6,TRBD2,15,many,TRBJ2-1,CASTPSAGGYNEQFF,TGTGCCAGCACCCCCTCGGCGGGGGGATACAATGAGCAGTTCTTC
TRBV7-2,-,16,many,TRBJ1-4,CASSLRTSPTNEKLFF,TGTGCCAGCAGCCTGCGAACCTCGCCGACTAATGAAAAACTGTTTTTT
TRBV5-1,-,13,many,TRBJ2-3,CASSRGQGDTQYF,TGCGCCAGCAGCCGCGGACAAGGAGATACGCAGTATTTT